The 2 T cell receptor beta chains below all came from one sample that was sequenced in a study of T-cell reconstitution after alpha-beta-depleted transplantation in children. Using unique molecular identifiers, the investigators prepared the TCRbeta library. TCRdb reanalysed the PCR reads using MiXCR and keeps one entry per CDR3 protein. The profile shows about 98,000 distinct CDR3 sequences, roughly 7.1% of them singletons. The sequencing here drew on PBMCs, taken before TCRalphabeta/CD19-depleted stem cell transplant. These receptors originate from a boy aged 2 to 10 with acute lymphoblastic leukemia, due to receive a stem cell transplant.

There are a few counts of this clonotype. V usage is TRBV12-3 or TRBV12-4 and J usage is TRBJ2-1; TRBD2 matches at 9 bases. The CDR3 has 14 residues. J gave up 9 bases and V 6 bases, and 9 bases lay outside the gene matches. CDR3 amino acids: CASRPGTSFGEQFF. CDR3 bases: TGTGCCAGCAGGCCCGGGACTAGCTTCGGTGAGCAGTTCTTC.

This clonotype was detected many times. The rearrangement links TRBV6-4 to TRBJ2-3; D gene unclear. Germline values: CDR1 MRHNA, CDR2 SNTAGT. Trimming pared 10 bases from V and 5 bases from J, leaving 16 bases between. The CDR3 runs 13 residues. CDR3: CATLGSEGDTQYF. The DNA for the CDR3 is TGTGCCACCCTGGGCAGCGAAGGAGATACGCAGTATTTT.